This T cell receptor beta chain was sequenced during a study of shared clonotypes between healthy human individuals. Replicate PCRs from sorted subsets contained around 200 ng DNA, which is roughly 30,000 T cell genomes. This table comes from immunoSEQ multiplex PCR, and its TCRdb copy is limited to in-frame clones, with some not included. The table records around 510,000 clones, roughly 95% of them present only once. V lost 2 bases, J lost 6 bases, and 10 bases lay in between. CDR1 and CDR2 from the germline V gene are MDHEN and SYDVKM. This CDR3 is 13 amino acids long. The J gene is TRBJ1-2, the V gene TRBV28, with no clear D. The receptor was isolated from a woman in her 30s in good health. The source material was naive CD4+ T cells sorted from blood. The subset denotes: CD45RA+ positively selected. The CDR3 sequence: CASSLPPTDGYTF. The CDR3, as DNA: TGTGCCAGCAGTTTACCCCCCACAGATGGCTACACCTTC.